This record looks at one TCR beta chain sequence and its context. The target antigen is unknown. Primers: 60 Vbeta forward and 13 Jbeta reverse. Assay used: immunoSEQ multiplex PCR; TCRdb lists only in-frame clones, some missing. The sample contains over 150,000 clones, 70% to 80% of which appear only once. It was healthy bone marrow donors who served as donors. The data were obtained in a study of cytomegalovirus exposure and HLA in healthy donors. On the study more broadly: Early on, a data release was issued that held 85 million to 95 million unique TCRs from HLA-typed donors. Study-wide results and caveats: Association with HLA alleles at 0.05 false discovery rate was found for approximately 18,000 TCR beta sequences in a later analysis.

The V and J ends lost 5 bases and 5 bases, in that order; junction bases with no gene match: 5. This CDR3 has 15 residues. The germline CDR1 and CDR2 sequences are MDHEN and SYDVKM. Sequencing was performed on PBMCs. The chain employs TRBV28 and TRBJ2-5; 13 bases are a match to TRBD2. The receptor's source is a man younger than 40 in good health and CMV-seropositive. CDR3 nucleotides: TGTGCCAGCAGTACGCAGGGACTAGCGGGGGAGACCCAGTACTTC. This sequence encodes CASSTQGLAGETQYF. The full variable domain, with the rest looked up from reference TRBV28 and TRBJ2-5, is DVKVTQSSRYLVKRTGEKVFLECVQDMDHENMFWYRQDPGLGLRLIYFSYDVKMKEKGDIPEGYSVSREKKERFSLILESASTNQTSMYLCASSTQGLAGETQYFGPGTRLLVL.